The following is a T cell receptor beta chain sequence with its context. Its specificity is not known. Researchers ran the PCR with 60 Vbeta and 13 Jbeta primers. This table comes from immunoSEQ multiplex PCR, and its TCRdb copy is limited to in-frame clones, with some not included. The data contain around 62,000 clones, about three quarters of them singletons. The CDR3 runs 15 residues. Trimming removed 5 bases from V and 3 bases from J; junction bases left unmatched: 5. The germline V gene has CDR1 MDHEN and CDR2 SYDVKM. This specimen comes from a study of cytomegalovirus exposure and HLA in healthy donors. Study results and caveats: A list of approximately 160 TCR beta chains associated with cytomegalovirus was given. Among the CMV-associated chains, three were confirmed in vitro as specific for CMV antigens. A reported reduction in N-insertions relative to the approximately 640-donor mean was seen in an Asian-associated ancestry cluster in a later analysis. HLA allele associations emerged for under 20,000 TCR beta sequences in a later analysis, at 0.05 false discovery rate.

This sequence joins TRBV28 and TRBJ1-1; 11 nucleotides match TRBD1. The sequenced material came from PBMCs. The clonotype comes from a man aged 35-49 years in good health and CMV-seronegative. The DNA of the CDR3 is TGTGCCAGCAGTGGGGGACAGGGGGTCTACACTGAAGCTTTCTTT. This encodes CASSGGQGVYTEAFF.